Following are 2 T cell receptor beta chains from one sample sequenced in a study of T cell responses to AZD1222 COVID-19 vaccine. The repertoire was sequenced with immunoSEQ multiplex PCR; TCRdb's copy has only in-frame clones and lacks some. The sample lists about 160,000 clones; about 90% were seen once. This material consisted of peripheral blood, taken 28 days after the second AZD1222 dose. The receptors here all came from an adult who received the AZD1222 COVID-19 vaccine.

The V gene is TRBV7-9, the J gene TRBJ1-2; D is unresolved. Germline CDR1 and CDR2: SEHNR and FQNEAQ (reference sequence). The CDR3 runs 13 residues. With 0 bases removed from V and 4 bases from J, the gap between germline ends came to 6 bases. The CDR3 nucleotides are TGTGCCAGCAGCTTAGCAGGGCTCTATGGCTACACCTTC. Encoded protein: CASSLAGLYGYTF. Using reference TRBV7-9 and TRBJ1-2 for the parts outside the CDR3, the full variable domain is DTGVSQNPRHKITKRGQNVTFRCDPISEHNRLYWYRQTLGQGPEFLTYFQNEAQLEKSRLLSDRFSAERPKGSFSTLEIQRTEQGDSAMYLCASSLAGLYGYTFGSGTRLTVV.

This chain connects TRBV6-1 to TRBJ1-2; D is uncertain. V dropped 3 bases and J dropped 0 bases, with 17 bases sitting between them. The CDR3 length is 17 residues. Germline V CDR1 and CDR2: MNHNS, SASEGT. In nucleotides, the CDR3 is TGTGCCAGCAGTGACGTCAAAATATGGACCGCTAACTATGGCTACACCTTC. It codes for CASSDVKIWTANYGYTF.